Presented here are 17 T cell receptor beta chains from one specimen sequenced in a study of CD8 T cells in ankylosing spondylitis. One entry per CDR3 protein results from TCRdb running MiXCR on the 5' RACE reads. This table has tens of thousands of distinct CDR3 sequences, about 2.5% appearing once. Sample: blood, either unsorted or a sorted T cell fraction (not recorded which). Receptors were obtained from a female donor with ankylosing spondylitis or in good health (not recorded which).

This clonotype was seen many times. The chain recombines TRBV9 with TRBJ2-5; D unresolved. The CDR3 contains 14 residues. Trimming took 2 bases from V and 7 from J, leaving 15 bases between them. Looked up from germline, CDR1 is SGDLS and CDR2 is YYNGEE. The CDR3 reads CASSVAPYTGTQYF. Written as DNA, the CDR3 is TGTGCCAGCAGCGTGGCGCCCTACACCGGGACCCAGTACTTC.

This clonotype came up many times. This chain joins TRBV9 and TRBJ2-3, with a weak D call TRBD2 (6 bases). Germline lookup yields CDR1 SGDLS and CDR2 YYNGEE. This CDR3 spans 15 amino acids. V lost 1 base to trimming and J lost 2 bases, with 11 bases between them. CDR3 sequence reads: CASSVTSHDTDTQYF. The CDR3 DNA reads TGTGCCAGCAGCGTAACTAGCCATGACACAGATACGCAGTATTTT.

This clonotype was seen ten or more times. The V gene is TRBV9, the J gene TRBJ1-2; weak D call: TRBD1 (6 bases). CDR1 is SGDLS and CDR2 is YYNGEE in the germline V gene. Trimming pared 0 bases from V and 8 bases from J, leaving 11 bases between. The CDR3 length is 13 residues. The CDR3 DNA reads TGTGCCAGCAGCGTAGGACTCAGGGGCGGCTACACCTTC. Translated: CASSVGLRGGYTF.

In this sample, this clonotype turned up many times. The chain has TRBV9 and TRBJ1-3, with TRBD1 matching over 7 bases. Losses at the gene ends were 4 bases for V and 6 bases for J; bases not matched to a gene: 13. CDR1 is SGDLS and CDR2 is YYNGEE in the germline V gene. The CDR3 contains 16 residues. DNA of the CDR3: TGTGCCAGCAGCAGTTTAGGGGGCTCCTTGGAAAACACCATATATTTT. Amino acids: CASSSLGGSLENTIYF.

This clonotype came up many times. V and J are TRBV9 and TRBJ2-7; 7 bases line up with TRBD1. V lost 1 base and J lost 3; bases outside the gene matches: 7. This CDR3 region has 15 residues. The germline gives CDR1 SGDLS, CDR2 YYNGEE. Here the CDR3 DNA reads TGTGCCAGCAGCGTATCCCCGACAGGGAGCTACGAGCAGTACTTC. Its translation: CASSVSPTGSYEQYF.

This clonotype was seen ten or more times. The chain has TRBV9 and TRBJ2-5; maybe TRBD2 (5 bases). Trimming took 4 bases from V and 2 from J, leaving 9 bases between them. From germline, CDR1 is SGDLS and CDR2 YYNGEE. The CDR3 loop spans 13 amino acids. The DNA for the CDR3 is TGTGCCAGCAGCACCCGGGGACAAGAGACCCAGTACTTC. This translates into CASSTRGQETQYF.

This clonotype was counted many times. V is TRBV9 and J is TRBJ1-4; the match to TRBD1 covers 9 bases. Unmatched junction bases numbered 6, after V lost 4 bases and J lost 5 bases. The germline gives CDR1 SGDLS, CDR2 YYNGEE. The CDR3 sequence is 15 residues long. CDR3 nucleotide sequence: TGTGCCAGCAGCTTCACAGGGGGCGCGAATGAAAAACTGTTTTTT. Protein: CASSFTGGANEKLFF.

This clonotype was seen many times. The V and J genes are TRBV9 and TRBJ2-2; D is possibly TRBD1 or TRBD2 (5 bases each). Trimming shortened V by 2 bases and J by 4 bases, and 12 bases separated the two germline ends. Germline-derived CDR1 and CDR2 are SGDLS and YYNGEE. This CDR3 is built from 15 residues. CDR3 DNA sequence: TGTGCCAGCAGCGTTTCACCGGGGCCCACCGGGGAGCTGTTTTTT. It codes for CASSVSPGPTGELFF.

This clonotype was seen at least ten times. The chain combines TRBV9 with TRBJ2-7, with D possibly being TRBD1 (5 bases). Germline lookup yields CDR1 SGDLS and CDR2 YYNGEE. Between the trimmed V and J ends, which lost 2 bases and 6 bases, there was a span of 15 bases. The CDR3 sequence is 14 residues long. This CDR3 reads CASSVRGQGSEQYF. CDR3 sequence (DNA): TGTGCCAGCAGCGTTAGGGGCCAGGGCTCCGAGCAGTACTTC.

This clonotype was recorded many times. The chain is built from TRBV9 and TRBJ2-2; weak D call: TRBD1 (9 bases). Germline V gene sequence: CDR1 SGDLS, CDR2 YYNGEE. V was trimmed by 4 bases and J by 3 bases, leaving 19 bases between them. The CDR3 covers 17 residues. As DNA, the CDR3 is TGTGCCAGCAGCCCCCGGGGGGGACAGGGATACACCGGGGAGCTGTTTTTT. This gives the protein CASSPRGGQGYTGELFF.

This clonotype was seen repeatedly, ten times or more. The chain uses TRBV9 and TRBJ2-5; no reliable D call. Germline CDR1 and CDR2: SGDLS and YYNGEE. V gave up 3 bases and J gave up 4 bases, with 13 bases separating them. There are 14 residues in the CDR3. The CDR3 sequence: CASSEHSLGETQYF. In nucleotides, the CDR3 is TGTGCCAGCAGCGAACACTCGCTAGGAGAGACCCAGTACTTC. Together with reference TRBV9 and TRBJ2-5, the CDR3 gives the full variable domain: DSGVTQTPKHLITATGQRVTLRCSPRSGDLSVYWYQQSLDQGLQFLIQYYNGEERAKGNILERFSAQQFPDLHSELNLSSLELGDSALYFCASSEHSLGETQYFGPGTRLLVL.

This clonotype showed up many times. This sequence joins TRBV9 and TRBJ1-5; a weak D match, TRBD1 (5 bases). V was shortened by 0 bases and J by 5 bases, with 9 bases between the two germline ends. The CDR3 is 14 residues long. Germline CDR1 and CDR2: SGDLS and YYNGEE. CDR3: CASSVGLGDQPQHF. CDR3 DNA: TGTGCCAGCAGCGTAGGGTTGGGGGATCAGCCCCAGCATTTT.

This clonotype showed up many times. The CDR3, as DNA: TGTGCCAGCAGCGCCGGACAGTCTAATCAGCCCCAGCATTTT. It yields the protein CASSAGQSNQPQHF. This chain connects TRBV9 to TRBJ1-5; D may be TRBD1 (6 bases). This CDR3 has 14 residues. Germline V gives CDR1 SGDLS, CDR2 YYNGEE. Trimming removed 3 bases from V and 4 bases from J, with 11 bases in between.

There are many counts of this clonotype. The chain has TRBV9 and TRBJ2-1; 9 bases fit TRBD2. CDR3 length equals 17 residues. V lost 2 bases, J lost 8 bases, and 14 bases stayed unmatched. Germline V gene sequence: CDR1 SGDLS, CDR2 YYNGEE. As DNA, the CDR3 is TGTGCCAGCAGCGTGCTGTCTGGGAGCGGGGGGCTCCATGAGCAGTTCTTC. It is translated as CASSVLSGSGGLHEQFF.

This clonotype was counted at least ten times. CDR3 in amino acids: CASSAGGRGNTEAFF. The CDR3 DNA is TGTGCCAGCAGCGCGGGGGGACGGGGGAACACTGAAGCTTTCTTT. The gene calls are TRBV9 and TRBJ1-1; a possible D gene is TRBD1 (5 bases). The CDR3 is 15 residues long. Trimming took off 3 bases at V and 1 base at J, with 13 bases between the two ends. Germline CDR1 is SGDLS and CDR2 is YYNGEE.

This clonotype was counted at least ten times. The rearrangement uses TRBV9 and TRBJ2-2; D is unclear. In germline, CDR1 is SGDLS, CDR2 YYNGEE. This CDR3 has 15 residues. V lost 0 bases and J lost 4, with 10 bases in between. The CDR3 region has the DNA TGTGCCAGCAGCGTAGGTGGGGAAGGCACCGGGGAGCTGTTTTTT. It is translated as CASSVGGEGTGELFF.

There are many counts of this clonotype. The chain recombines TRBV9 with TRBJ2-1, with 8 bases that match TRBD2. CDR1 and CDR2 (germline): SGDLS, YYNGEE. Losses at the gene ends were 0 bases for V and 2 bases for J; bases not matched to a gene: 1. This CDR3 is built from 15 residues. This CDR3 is CASSVGLATYNEQFF. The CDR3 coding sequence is TGTGCCAGCAGCGTAGGACTAGCGACCTACAATGAGCAGTTCTTC.